Here is one T cell receptor (beta chain) with its context. Its antigen is unknown. The ends were cut back, 3 bases at V and 1 base at J, with 13 bases in the middle. There are 16 residues in the CDR3. Germline V gives CDR1 LNHDA, CDR2 SQIVND (reference sequence). Diagnoses used clinical symptoms, serum thyroxine and TRAb, thyroid ultrasound and orbital computed tomography. Approximately 10 ml of fresh peripheral blood supplied the PBMCs. These data are taken from a study of T cells in Graves' hyperthyroidism and ophthalmopathy. Amplification targeted TCR beta CDR3 regions from RNA transcripts. The HTBI primer set served for first-round RT-PCR of the TCR CDR3. TCRdb called the multiplex PCR reads again in MiXCR, with one record for every CDR3 protein. The sample shows a few hundred thousand distinct CDR3 sequences, 15% to 19% of them seen only once. Whole-study findings and limits: In blood, most of the thyroid clonotypes expanded above 0.001 were also present. Ophthalmopathy and stable hyperthyroidism were separated by a 13 V-J model.

The receptor comes from a woman younger than 45 with Graves' hyperthyroidism. Sequencing was done on a sample of blood. This chain uses TRBV19 with TRBJ1-3, with TRBD1 as a possible D gene (5 bases). The CDR3 spells CASSIPPDRSGNTIYF. The DNA for the CDR3 is TGTGCCAGTAGTATTCCGCCCGACAGATCTGGAAACACCATATATTTT. The variable domain in full, completed from reference TRBV19 and TRBJ1-3, reads DGGITQSPKYLFRKEGQNVTLSCEQNLNHDAMYWYRQDPGQGLRLIYYSQIVNDFQKGDIAEGYSVSREKKESFPLTVTSAQKNPTAFYLCASSIPPDRSGNTIYFGEGSWLTVV.